These 29 T cell receptor beta chains were sequenced from one sample in a study of identical twins. TCRdb re-derived calls from the 5' RACE reads in MiXCR, one entry per CDR3 protein. The table shows 240,000 or so distinct CDR3 sequences, with roughly 7% occurring only once. The same specimen was also included in a second study, on yellow fever vaccine responses in identical twins.

The sequencing sample was made of memory (CD45RO+) T cells sorted from blood. The receptors originated from a young woman in good health.

The chain recombines TRBV11-2 with TRBJ1-4; TRBD1 aligns across 9 bases. This CDR3 is 14 amino acids long. Germline V gives CDR1 SGHAT, CDR2 FQNNGV. Trimming at V came to 5 bases and at J to 5 bases, leaving 3 bases not matched to a gene. CDR3 bases: TGTGCCAGCAGCAGGACAGGGGAGAATGAAAAACTGTTTTTT. Translation gives CASSRTGENEKLFF.

This rearrangement joins TRBV7-9 to TRBJ2-5; 11 bases are a match to TRBD2. The V segment lost 8 bases and the J segment 4 bases; nucleotides outside the gene matches: 3. CDR1 SEHNR and CDR2 FQNEAQ come from the germline V gene (reference sequence). The CDR3 runs to 13 residues. The CDR3 sequence: CASLAGGLETQYF. In nucleotides, the CDR3 is TGTGCCAGCCTAGCGGGGGGTCTAGAGACCCAGTACTTC.

V and J are TRBV28 and TRBJ1-2, with D maybe TRBD1 (5 bases). This CDR3 has 14 amino acids. V lost 6 bases to trimming and J lost 8 bases, with 19 bases between them. Germline-derived CDR1 and CDR2 are MDHEN and SYDVKM. CDR3 nucleotide sequence: TGTGCCAGCAGGGCCGGGACGTTCGGACTCGGCTACACCTTC. As protein: CASRAGTFGLGYTF.

The rearrangement links TRBV5-1 to TRBJ1-2; D gene unclear. In germline, CDR1 is SGHRS, CDR2 YFSETQ. The CDR3 loop spans 18 amino acids. Trimming stripped 4 bases from V and 3 bases from J, with 25 bases between. CDR3: CASSRMVGLGLNYYGYTF. CDR3 bases: TGCGCCAGCAGCCGAATGGTAGGCTTGGGTCTGAACTACTATGGCTACACCTTC. Drawing the rest from reference TRBV5-1 and TRBJ1-2, the complete variable domain is KAGVTQTPRYLIKTRGQQVTLSCSPISGHRSVSWYQQTPGQGLQFLFEYFSETQRNKGNFPGRFSGRQFSNSRSEMNVSTLELGDSALYLCASSRMVGLGLNYYGYTFGSGTRLTVV.

J is TRBJ2-1 and V is TRBV3-1; a possible D gene is TRBD1 (6 bases). The CDR3 extends over 15 amino acids. Trimming removed 3 bases at V and 6 bases at J, with 15 bases between. The germline V gene encodes CDR1 LGHDT and CDR2 YNNKEL (reference sequence). The CDR3 spells CASSQTQGQFNEQFF. CDR3 nucleotide sequence: TGTGCCAGCAGCCAGACCCAGGGGCAGTTCAATGAGCAGTTCTTC.

In its sample, this clonotype was seen a few times. The chain employs TRBV5-1 and TRBJ2-1; TRBD2 matches at 7 bases. CDR1 and CDR2 from the germline V gene are SGHRS and YFSETQ. V dropped 0 bases and J dropped 10; count of bases not matched to a gene: 10. CDR3 size: 15 residues. The CDR3 coding sequence is TGCGCCAGCAGCTTGGGAAGCGGGGTGGGCGCGGAGCAGTTCTTC. It yields the protein CASSLGSGVGAEQFF.

At least ten counts were recorded for this clonotype. The rearrangement joins TRBV5-1 to TRBJ2-3, with a tentative D call TRBD2 (5 bases). Trimming removed 0 bases from V and 5 bases from J, with 10 bases in between. CDR1 and CDR2 (germline): SGHRS, YFSETQ. The CDR3 contains 14 residues. The CDR3 sequence is CASSLVGELDTQYF. CDR3 sequence (DNA): TGCGCCAGCAGCTTGGTTGGGGAGTTAGATACGCAGTATTTT. The complete variable domain, with remaining parts taken from reference TRBV5-1 and TRBJ2-3, reads KAGVTQTPRYLIKTRGQQVTLSCSPISGHRSVSWYQQTPGQGLQFLFEYFSETQRNKGNFPGRFSGRQFSNSRSEMNVSTLELGDSALYLCASSLVGELDTQYFGPGTRLTVL.

This rearrangement joins TRBV5-1 to TRBJ2-7, with no clear D. Germline assignment: CDR1 SGHRS and CDR2 YFSETQ. V lost 0 bases and J lost 2, with 6 bases in between. The CDR3 has 13 amino acids. The CDR3 region is CASSLEWPYEQYF. The CDR3 DNA reads TGCGCCAGCAGCTTGGAGTGGCCCTACGAGCAGTACTTC.

This clonotype appeared many times. The CDR3 DNA sequence: TGCAGTGCTAGAGACCCTGGACAGGCATACAATGAGCAGTTCTTC. Translating gives CSARDPGQAYNEQFF. The chain combines TRBV20-1 with TRBJ2-1; TRBD1 matches 7 bases. The V gene end was trimmed by 0 bases and the J gene end by 4 bases; junction bases not matched to a gene: 6. The CDR3 has 15 amino acids. The germline V gene has CDR1 DFQATT and CDR2 SNEGSKA (reference sequence).

This clonotype has a handful of counts. V is TRBV15 and J is TRBJ2-1; D ambiguous. The CDR3 length is 14 residues. Per the germline V gene, CDR1 is LNHNV and CDR2 is YYDKDF (reference sequence). V lost 0 bases, J lost 8 bases, and 11 bases lay in between. The CDR3 here is CATSRDLGYDEQFF. The CDR3 nucleotides read TGTGCCACCAGCAGAGATTTGGGGTATGATGAGCAGTTCTTC.

This clonotype was seen repeatedly, ten times or more. The chain is built from TRBV14 and TRBJ2-7; 7 nucleotides align to TRBD1. The CDR3 is 14 residues long. The V gene's germline CDR1 is SGHDN and CDR2 FVKESK. V was pared by 4 bases and J by 2 bases, with 5 bases of the junction left unmatched. CDR3 nucleotide sequence: TGTGCCAGCAGCCGTTTCGGGACAGCCTACGAGCAGTACGTC. This encodes CASSRFGTAYEQYV.

The table lists this clonotype with a few counts. The gene calls are TRBV7-2 and TRBJ2-7; D remains ambiguous. The CDR3 sequence is 16 residues long. Germline assignment: CDR1 SGHTA and CDR2 FQGNSA. The V gene lost 0 bases and the J gene lost 3 bases, with 15 bases spanning the gap. The CDR3 region is CASSLALARVNYEQYF. CDR3 nucleotide sequence: TGTGCCAGCAGCTTAGCGCTGGCCCGGGTGAACTACGAGCAGTACTTC.

This clonotype was counted many times. V usage is TRBV20-1 and J usage is TRBJ2-1; D may be TRBD2 (6 bases). This CDR3 has 15 amino acids. The V gene's germline CDR1 is DFQATT and CDR2 SNEGSKA (reference sequence). Between the trimmed V and J ends, which lost 0 bases and 5 bases, there was a span of 14 bases. The CDR3 nucleotides are TGCAGTGCTAGAGACTCCAGGACTATCCACAATGAGCAGTTCTTC. It encodes CSARDSRTIHNEQFF.

On this clonotype: One junction end does not reproduce the germline sequence, and a read error may be involved. This rearrangement joins TRBV6-1 to TRBJ2-7; 7 bases match TRBD1. The CDR3 covers 13 residues. CDR1 is MNHNS, CDR2 SASEGT, per germline. The chain's CDR3 is CASRTGATYEQYF. The CDR3 region has the DNA TGTGCAAGCAGGACAGGAGCTACCTACGAGCAGTACTTC.

This clonotype has more than one count but fewer than ten. The V call is TRBV5-1, the J call TRBJ2-1; possibly TRBD1 for D (5 bases). The V gene lost 2 bases and the J gene lost 6 bases, with 9 bases spanning the gap. Germline CDR1 reads SGHRS; CDR2 reads YFSETQ. The CDR3 is 13 residues long. The CDR3 bases are TGCGCCAGCAGCTTTTCAGGGCCCAATGAGCAGTTCTTC. Protein: CASSFSGPNEQFF.

The J gene is TRBJ2-2, the V gene TRBV2; 7 positions match TRBD2. Trimming removed 6 bases from V and 5 bases from J; junction bases left unmatched: 3. This CDR3 comprises 13 residues. Germline CDR1 reads SNHLY; CDR2 reads FYNNEI. CDR3 sequence reads: CASSGGLTGELFF. The CDR3 nucleotides read TGTGCCAGCAGCGGGGGGTTGACCGGGGAGCTGTTTTTT.

The J gene is TRBJ1-1, the V gene TRBV4-1, with D possibly TRBD1 on 5 matching bases. There are 13 residues in the CDR3. Germline V gene data show CDR1 as MGHRA and CDR2 as YSYEKL. V was shortened by 3 bases and J by 6 bases, with 11 bases between the two germline ends. CDR3 region: CASSHTGLPEAFF. In DNA form, the CDR3 reads TGCGCCAGCAGCCATACAGGTTTGCCTGAAGCTTTCTTT.

This clonotype has at least ten counts. This chain joins TRBV5-5 and TRBJ2-3; 7 bases fit TRBD1. V lost 4 bases, J lost 2 bases, and 4 bases stayed unmatched. Per germline, CDR1 SGHKS and CDR2 YYEKEE (reference sequence). This CDR3 is built from 14 residues. CDR3 bases: TGTGCCAGCAGCCAGGGACAGCCCACAGATACGCAGTATTTT. It codes for CASSQGQPTDTQYF. Filled out from reference TRBV5-5 and TRBJ2-3, the complete variable domain reads DAGVTQSPTHLIKTRGQQVTLRCSPISGHKSVSWYQQVLGQGPQFIFQYYEKEERGRGNFPDRFSARQFPNYSSELNVNALLLGDSALYLCASSQGQPTDTQYFGPGTRLTVL.

The table lists this clonotype with many counts. The chain uses TRBV27 and TRBJ2-3, with 7 positions matching TRBD2. The CDR3 sequence is 17 residues long. CDR1 and CDR2 (germline): MNHEY, SMNVEV (reference sequence). The V and J ends lost 6 bases and 1 base, in that order; junction bases with no gene match: 13. CDR3 loop: CASSSRGGRGRTDTQYF. Written as DNA, the CDR3 is TGTGCCAGCAGCTCAAGGGGCGGGAGAGGTCGCACAGATACGCAGTATTTT.

There are a few counts of this clonotype. The chain joins TRBV4-1 to TRBJ2-1; no definite D call. The V end was cut by 1 base, the J end by 3 bases, with 13 bases between. CDR1 and CDR2 from the germline V gene are MGHRA and YSYEKL. The CDR3 is 16 residues long. This CDR3 reads CASSQVVGTFYNEQFF. As DNA, the CDR3 is TGCGCCAGCAGCCAAGTGGTGGGAACTTTCTACAATGAGCAGTTCTTC.

The chain is built from TRBV15 and TRBJ2-3; possible D gene TRBD2, 6 bases. This CDR3 is 16 amino acids long. Between the trimmed V and J ends, which lost 1 base and 5 bases, there was a span of 16 bases. In germline, CDR1 is LNHNV, CDR2 YYDKDF (reference sequence). The chain's CDR3 is CATSRGERGLGDTQYF. For the CDR3, the DNA is TGTGCCACCAGCAGAGGTGAACGGGGGTTGGGAGATACGCAGTATTTT.

The chain has TRBV2 and TRBJ1-1; a possible D gene is TRBD1 (6 bases). There are 14 residues in the CDR3. Germline lookup yields CDR1 SNHLY and CDR2 FYNNEI. Trimming removed 6 bases at V and 1 base at J, with 12 bases between. In DNA form, the CDR3 reads TGTGCCAGCAGGATGATAGGGGGGAACACTGAAGCTTTCTTT. As protein: CASRMIGGNTEAFF.

There are many counts of this clonotype. The chain uses TRBV11-2 and TRBJ2-1, with D uncertain. CDR3 size: 13 residues. The V end was cut by 3 bases, the J end by 12 bases, with 15 bases between. Germline values: CDR1 SGHAT, CDR2 FQNNGV. CDR3 sequence reads: CASSFDPQVGQFF. CDR3 DNA: TGTGCCAGCAGCTTCGATCCCCAGGTAGGGCAGTTCTTC.

This chain uses TRBV6-1 with TRBJ2-5; 7 bases line up with TRBD1. V was clipped by 4 bases and J by 1 base; unmatched bases: 6. CDR3 length: 15 amino acids. Germline CDR1 reads MNHNS; CDR2 reads SASEGT. The CDR3 region is CASSANRGAQETQYF. The CDR3 DNA reads TGTGCCAGCAGTGCGAACAGGGGAGCCCAAGAGACCCAGTACTTC.

This clonotype appeared many times. The chain employs TRBV5-1 and TRBJ2-1; 7 nucleotides agree with TRBD1. V was pared by 2 bases and J by 3 bases, with 2 bases of the junction left unmatched. The CDR3 is 14 amino acids. Germline V gene lookup returns CDR1 SGHRS and CDR2 YFSETQ. Here the CDR3 reads CASSFPGGYNEQFF. The CDR3 DNA reads TGCGCCAGCAGCTTCCCAGGGGGCTACAATGAGCAGTTCTTC.

A few counts support this clonotype. The chain joins TRBV11-2 to TRBJ1-1, with a weak D call TRBD1 (6 bases). Between the trimmed V and J ends, which lost 7 bases and 6 bases, there was a span of 12 bases. This CDR3 is 12 amino acids long. The V gene's germline CDR1 is SGHAT and CDR2 FQNNGV. In DNA, the CDR3 is TGTGCCAGCAAGTTGGGGGGGCCTGAAGCTTTCTTT. Amino acid sequence: CASKLGGPEAFF.

This clonotype has a handful of counts. V gene TRBV3-1 combines with J gene TRBJ2-2, with D maybe TRBD1 (8 bases). The V and J ends lost 7 bases and 3 bases respectively, with 15 bases between them. This CDR3 has 15 amino acids. The germline gives CDR1 LGHDT, CDR2 YNNKEL (reference sequence). The CDR3 coding sequence is TGTGCCAGCAAATGGACAGGGAGGGACACCGGGGAGCTGTTTTTT. Translation: CASKWTGRDTGELFF.

The chain links TRBV7-3 to TRBJ1-2, with TRBD1 identical over 9 bases. Unmatched junction bases numbered 5, after V lost 5 bases and J lost 7 bases. The CDR3 has 13 amino acids. CDR1 is SGHTA, CDR2 FQGTGA, per germline. As DNA, the CDR3 is TGTGCCAGCAGCCGGGGACAGGGTTTTGGCTACACCTTC. It specifies CASSRGQGFGYTF.

This clonotype was observed many times. This sequence joins TRBV5-5 and TRBJ2-3; D might be TRBD1 (6 bases). CDR3 size: 14 residues. The V and J ends lost 4 bases and 0 bases respectively, with 9 bases between them. Germline V gene sequence: CDR1 SGHKS, CDR2 YYEKEE (reference sequence). The CDR3 spells CASSTGHSTDTQYF. CDR3 coding DNA: TGTGCCAGCAGCACGGGACATAGCACAGATACGCAGTATTTT.